These 21 T cell receptor beta chains share one sample of origin, sequenced in a study of T cells expressing NK-cell markers. TCRdb reworked the 5' RACE reads into one entry per CDR3 protein, no DNA. The sample includes approximately 550,000 distinct CDR3 sequences. The sequenced material came from blood T cells: a sorted CD56 or NKG2C T cell subset, CD4+ or CD8+ T cells, or bulk PBMC T cells (not recorded which). These receptors were taken from a man between 18 and 35 years old in good health.

The V and J genes are TRBV2 and TRBJ1-3. This CDR3 spans 14 amino acids. CDR1 SNHLY and CDR2 FYNNEI come from the germline V gene. CDR3 sequence reads: CASSSDSSGNTIYF.

The gene calls are TRBV4-2 and TRBJ1-4; TCRdb outputs TRBD1, but without DNA this stays unchecked. The germline CDR1 and CDR2 sequences are LGHNA and YNFKEQ. The CDR3 loop spans 14 amino acids. The CDR3 region is CASSQAGAYEKLFF.

This chain joins TRBV5-1 and TRBJ2-1. CDR1 SGHRS and CDR2 YFSETQ come from the germline V gene. The length of the CDR3 is 15 residues. The CDR3: CASSYGLAGSHEQFF. The full variable domain, completed using reference TRBV5-1 and TRBJ2-1, is KAGVTQTPRYLIKTRGQQVTLSCSPISGHRSVSWYQQTPGQGLQFLFEYFSETQRNKGNFPGRFSGRQFSNSRSEMNVSTLELGDSALYLCASSYGLAGSHEQFFGPGTRLTVL.

The chain employs TRBV15 and TRBJ1-2. The CDR3 is 13 amino acids. The germline V gene has CDR1 LNHNV and CDR2 YYDKDF (reference sequence). The CDR3: CATQDGPNYGYTF.

The rearrangement links TRBV6-1 to TRBJ2-1; the TCRdb D gene call, TRBD1, has no DNA to confirm it. This CDR3 contains 15 residues. CDR1 is MNHNS, CDR2 SASEGT, per germline. The chain's CDR3 is CASRVLGQGYNEQFF.

V usage is TRBV7-9 and J usage is TRBJ1-4; there is no DNA to check the TCRdb D call of TRBD1. Per the germline V gene, CDR1 is SEHNR and CDR2 is FQNEAQ (reference sequence). The CDR3 is 14 residues long. CDR3 in amino acids: CASSIDRKGEKLFF.

CDR3 residues: CAISVRGRVAQYF. V usage is TRBV10-3 and J usage is TRBJ2-3; with no DNA, the TCRdb D assignment of TRBD1 cannot be verified. CDR3 length: 13 residues. The germline gives CDR1 ENHRY, CDR2 SYGVKD.

This chain joins TRBV4-3 and TRBJ2-7; TCRdb reports TRBD1, a call that lacks DNA to check it against. Looked up from germline, CDR1 is LGHNA and CDR2 is YSLEER. The CDR3 contains 16 residues. This chain's CDR3 is CASSQGHTGGGYEQYF.

This chain's CDR3 is CASSLDREGLEDTEAFF. The chain is built from TRBV5-6 and TRBJ1-1. This CDR3 has 17 amino acids. Germline CDR1 is SGHDT and CDR2 is YYEEEE.

This chain's CDR3 is CASTQEVYNEQFF. V and J are TRBV6-2 or TRBV6-3 and TRBJ2-1. This CDR3 is 13 amino acids long. Germline V gene data show CDR1 as MNHEY and CDR2 as SVGEGT.

The CDR3 protein is CASSQELRLDYEQYF. V is TRBV4-3 and J is TRBJ2-7. The CDR3 runs to 15 residues. In germline, CDR1 is LGHNA, CDR2 YSLEER.

This rearrangement joins TRBV7-8 to TRBJ1-2; TCRdb returns TRBD1, unconfirmable since there is no DNA. There are 15 residues in the CDR3. The germline gives CDR1 SGHVS, CDR2 FQNEAQ. The CDR3: CASSSGTGRLYGYTF.

V is TRBV5-6 and J is TRBJ1-1; the TCRdb call, TRBD1, lacks DNA for checking. Germline V gene lookup returns CDR1 SGHDT and CDR2 YYEEEE. This CDR3 is 15 amino acids long. The CDR3 sequence is CASSHGQGVFVEAFF.

The chain recombines TRBV20-1 with TRBJ1-1; TCRdb calls TRBD1, which cannot be checked without DNA. The CDR3 runs 12 residues. Germline CDR1 is DFQATT and CDR2 is SNEGSKA (reference sequence). CDR3 loop: CSAVPGGREAFF.

J is TRBJ1-5 and V is TRBV12-3 or TRBV12-4. The length of the CDR3 is 14 residues. The CDR3 reads CASSQDSSNQPQHF.

The chain uses TRBV7-9 and TRBJ2-2; TCRdb outputs TRBD1, but without DNA this stays unchecked. Germline lookup yields CDR1 SEHNR and CDR2 FQNEAQ (reference sequence). This CDR3 comprises 13 residues. CDR3 sequence: CANGTEYTGELFF.

The gene calls are TRBV21-1 and TRBJ1-5; TCRdb reports TRBD1, a call that lacks DNA to check it against. TRBV21-1 is a pseudogene locus. This CDR3 is built from 15 residues. This chain's CDR3 is CASSVRGDSNQPQHF.

This chain joins TRBV20-1 and TRBJ2-1. Germline values: CDR1 DFQATT, CDR2 SNEGSKA (reference sequence). CDR3 length: 14 residues. CDR3 residues: CSAAHGQWLNEQFF.

The V gene is TRBV27, the J gene TRBJ2-5; TCRdb outputs TRBD1, but without DNA this stays unchecked. Germline CDR1 MNHEY, CDR2 SMNVEV (reference sequence). This CDR3 contains 14 residues. The CDR3 reads CASSLSRTEETQYF.

The chain has TRBV27 and TRBJ2-1; TCRdb's D gene call, TRBD1, goes unchecked for lack of DNA. The CDR3 spans 14 residues. Per the germline V gene, CDR1 is MNHEY and CDR2 is SMNVEV (reference sequence). CDR3 region: CASSSPGTTNEQFF.

This CDR3 reads CASSTEEVDEQFF. V gene TRBV18 combines with J gene TRBJ2-1; lacking DNA, the TRBD2 call made by TCRdb goes unchecked. Looked up from germline, CDR1 is KGHSH and CDR2 is LQKENI. This CDR3 spans 13 amino acids.